This T cell receptor beta chain was identified during a study of OX40 agonist ivuxolimab in advanced cancers. For the study in its entirety: Ivuxolimab was an agonistic, fully human IgG2 monoclonal antibody directed against OX40 (CD134), a costimulatory receptor. Intravenous ivuxolimab was administered to patients every 2 weeks at six dose levels: 0.01, 0.1, 0.3, 1.5, 3 and 10 mg/kg. Of the approximately 50 dose-escalation patients, hepatocellular carcinoma was present in 19, melanoma in roughly 15, renal cell carcinoma in 9 and head and neck cancer in 9. The dose-escalation cohort was around 83% male with a mean age of 60 years, ranging from roughly 23 to 90. Patients were allowed to have had prior anti-PD-1, anti-PD-L1 or anti-CTLA-4 therapy, and around 40% of the dose-escalation patients had previously received checkpoint inhibitors. Partial responses occurred in three dose-escalation patients: two with cutaneous melanoma and one with hepatocellular carcinoma. The point of sequencing TCRbeta in the periphery was to test whether ivuxolimab changed TCR sequence diversity and drove clonal T-cell expansion. The monotherapy dose-escalation portion (N = 52 patients) of the phase I ivuxolimab trial is reported in the paper. The study at large found these results: After ivuxolimab, expanded clones were on average more numerous among CD8+ T cells than among CD4+ T cells. At doses of 0.1 to 3.0 mg/kg, clonal expansion of both CD4+ and CD8+ blood T cells was observed from baseline to week 6. Which antigens the clonally expanded peripheral T cells were specific for was not determined. In partial responders in the 0.1-3.0 mg/kg groups, normalized peripheral clonal expansion was found to be among the lowest, especially among CD8+ T cells. Low levels of normalized T-cell clonal expansion were also seen in some nonresponding patients.

A word on this clone: Its target antigen remains unknown. No qualities accompany the bases; no much larger clone lies one base away.

The trial excluded patients who had a history of autoimmune disease or who were on systemic immunosuppression. Peripheral blood for TCR sequencing was collected from all dose cohorts at baseline, on cycle 4 day 1, and on cycle 7 day 1. Samples came from an open-label, multicenter, first-in-human phase I dose-escalation trial of ivuxolimab. Adults with locally advanced or metastatic melanoma, renal cell carcinoma, hepatocellular carcinoma or head and neck squamous cell carcinoma were enrolled in the trial. CD4+ and CD8+ T cells were sorted separately from peripheral blood before TCR sequencing. To sequence the TCRbeta CDR3 region, genomic DNA was isolated from the sorted cells. The immunoSEQ Assay was used to sequence the TCRbeta CDR3 regions. TCRdb mirrors the immuneACCESS table, restricted to in-frame sequences. Some clones are absent from its copies; in checked studies, under half trace to an unresolved V gene, and the reason for the others is unknown. Within this sample are tens of thousands of clones, with approximately 94% of them counted one time only. Around a tenth of the sample comes from the top ten.

The clonotype originates from an adult with an advanced solid tumor such as melanoma, head and neck, liver or kidney cancer. Material: CD4+ or CD8+ T cells sorted from blood, obtained in a trial of the OX40 agonist ivuxolimab.

At the DNA level, the sequence is TGTGCCAGCCAGAGAGGACAGGGGGCACCTGAAGCTTTCTTT. This translates into CASQRGQGAPEAFF. Recombination joined TRBV2 with TRBJ1-1; 11 bases in the middle match TRBD1. After removal of 8 bases from V and 6 bases from J, the junction retains 8 bases not matched to a gene. The germline V gene sets CDR1 to SNHLY and CDR2 to FYNNEI. From the cysteine up to the phenylalanine, the CDR3 has a length of 14 residues. The CDR3 DNA has 42 bases and is translated from base 1.